These 27 T cell receptor beta chains were all obtained from the same sample, sequenced in a study of cytomegalovirus exposure and HLA in healthy donors. Primers: 60 Vbeta forward and 13 Jbeta reverse. Libraries were prepared by immunoSEQ multiplex PCR; TCRdb keeps only in-frame clonotypes and omits some of them. The profile shows some 150,000 clones, under 85% of them singletons. Sample: PBMCs. Every receptor here comes from a woman aged 25 to 39 in good health and CMV-seronegative.

J is TRBJ2-7 and V is TRBV27; 8 nucleotides match TRBD2. CDR1 is MNHEY and CDR2 is SMNVEV in the germline V gene (reference sequence). J gave up 2 bases and V 3 bases, and 3 bases lay outside the gene matches. The CDR3 runs 14 residues. Here the CDR3 reads CASSFAGGTYEQYF. CDR3 sequence (DNA): TGTGCCAGCAGTTTTGCGGGGGGTACCTACGAGCAGTACTTC.

This clone has more than one count but fewer than ten. V usage is TRBV12-2 and J usage is TRBJ2-5; the table calls TRBD2, which could not be checked here. TRBV12-2 is termed a pseudogene. This CDR3 spans 18 amino acids. CDR3 loop: CASRLALISGGARETQYF. The CDR3 DNA is TGTGCAAGTCGCTTAGCCCTAATTAGCGGGGGGGCGAGAGAGACCCAGTACTTC.

This clone was seen only a few times. This chain connects TRBV2 to TRBJ1-1, with TRBD1 identical over 7 bases. Germline CDR1 SNHLY, CDR2 FYNNEI. The CDR3 totals 12 residues. The J segment lost 0 bases and the V segment lost 8 bases, leaving 0 bases of the junction unmatched. The CDR3 DNA sequence: TGTGCCAGCGGGACAGTGAACACTGAAGCTTTCTTT. It yields the protein CASGTVNTEAFF.

The V gene is TRBV4-1, the J gene TRBJ1-3; a weak D match, TRBD1 (5 bases). Germline loops: CDR1 MGHRA, CDR2 YSYEKL. The CDR3 has 19 residues. Trimming cost V 2 bases and J 0 bases, with 20 bases left between them. CDR3 sequence: CASSQRRAGSGGSGNTIYF. The CDR3 nucleotides are TGCGCCAGCAGCCAACGACGCGCCGGATCGGGGGGCTCTGGAAACACCATATATTTT.

The CDR3 is CASSLVAGGYGYTF. The CDR3 nucleotides read TGTGCCAGCAGCTTAGTGGCAGGGGGCTATGGCTACACCTTC. V and J are TRBV7-2 and TRBJ1-2, with 7 bases that match TRBD1. Germline-derived CDR1 and CDR2 are SGHTA and FQGNSA. V lost 1 base to trimming and J lost 4 bases; unmatched junction nucleotides: 3. The length of the CDR3 is 14 residues.

The chain has TRBV9 and TRBJ2-1, with TRBD2 matching 12 bases. Germline lookup yields CDR1 SGDLS and CDR2 YYNGEE. This CDR3 region has 15 residues. V trimming: 4 bases; J trimming: 6 bases; junction bases outside the gene matches: 5. DNA of the CDR3: TGTGCCAGCAGCCCCCTAGCGGGAGGGATCAATGAGCAGTTCTTC. Translation gives CASSPLAGGINEQFF.

V is TRBV6-5 and J is TRBJ2-7, with 12 positions matching TRBD2. CDR1 MNHEY and CDR2 SVGAGI come from the germline V gene. This CDR3 is built from 14 residues. With V trimmed by 4 bases and J by 3 bases, 1 base remained unmatched. CDR3: CASSWTSGNYEQYF. CDR3 coding DNA: TGTGCCAGCAGTTGGACTAGCGGGAACTACGAGCAGTACTTC.

V and J are TRBV5-1 and TRBJ1-2, with TRBD1 matching 11 bases. Germline lookup yields CDR1 SGHRS and CDR2 YFSETQ. Trimming at V came to 4 bases and at J to 7 bases, leaving 9 bases not matched to a gene. This CDR3 region has 15 residues. CDR3 in DNA: TGCGCCAGCAGCCAAGCCGGGACAGGGGGTATTGGCTACACCTTC. This translates into CASSQAGTGGIGYTF. The complete variable domain, with remaining parts taken from reference TRBV5-1 and TRBJ1-2, reads KAGVTQTPRYLIKTRGQQVTLSCSPISGHRSVSWYQQTPGQGLQFLFEYFSETQRNKGNFPGRFSGRQFSNSRSEMNVSTLELGDSALYLCASSQAGTGGIGYTFGSGTRLTVV.

The chain combines TRBV30 with TRBJ1-1; D may be TRBD1 (5 bases). V was clipped by 4 bases and J by 3 bases, with 12 bases between them. The CDR3 runs to 13 residues. Germline V gives CDR1 GTSNPN, CDR2 SVGIG (reference sequence). DNA for the CDR3: TGTGCCTGGACGGGGGTGGTGGACACTGAAGCTTTCTTT. Translated: CAWTGVVDTEAFF.

V and J are TRBV6-6 and TRBJ1-2; TRBD1 might be the D (6 bases). Trimming pared 7 bases from V and 8 bases from J, leaving 14 bases between. There are 12 residues in the CDR3. Looked up from germline, CDR1 is MNHNY and CDR2 is SVGAGI (reference sequence). In DNA, the CDR3 is TGTGCCAGCACGTCCTACAGGGAGGGCTACACCTTC. It translates to CASTSYREGYTF.

This clone was observed a few times. The chain has TRBV9 and TRBJ2-1, with D perhaps TRBD1 (5 bases). Germline values: CDR1 SGDLS, CDR2 YYNGEE. Trimming left V 0 bases short and J 8 bases short, with 9 bases between. This CDR3 is built from 13 residues. CDR3 coding DNA: TGTGCCAGCAGCGTAGGGGCAGGGTATGAGCAGTTCTTC. This translates into CASSVGAGYEQFF.

This clone was found a few times. This chain joins TRBV4-1 and TRBJ1-5, with a weak D call TRBD1 (6 bases). From germline, CDR1 is MGHRA and CDR2 YSYEKL. CDR3 length: 14 amino acids. V lost 5 bases, J lost 3 bases, and 11 bases lay in between. The CDR3, as DNA: TGCGCCAGCAGCTACAGGGATTTCAATCAGCCCCAGCATTTT. This sequence encodes CASSYRDFNQPQHF.

This chain joins TRBV5-5 and TRBJ2-7; 10 bases match TRBD1. The CDR3 sequence is 15 residues long. V was clipped by 3 bases and J by 0 bases; unmatched bases: 3. Germline CDR1 reads SGHKS; CDR2 reads YYEKEE (reference sequence). The CDR3 DNA follows: TGTGCCAGCAGCTCAGGGACAGGGGTCTCCTACGAGCAGTACTTC. Encoded protein: CASSSGTGVSYEQYF.

The genes are TRBV5-4 and TRBJ2-7; 9 bases align to TRBD1. The CDR3 consists of 15 residues. Germline trimming cut 2 bases from V and 7 bases from J; bases unmatched to any gene: 10. Germline V gene lookup returns CDR1 SGHNT and CDR2 YYREEE (reference sequence). CDR3 loop: CASSFLGTGRWEQYF. The DNA of the CDR3 is TGTGCCAGCAGCTTTCTTGGGACAGGGCGTTGGGAGCAGTACTTC. The full variable domain, its missing parts supplied by reference TRBV5-4 and TRBJ2-7, is ETGVTQSPTHLIKTRGQQVTLRCSSQSGHNTVSWYQQALGQGPQFIFQYYREEENGRGNFPPRFSGLQFPNYSSELNVNALELDDSALYLCASSFLGTGRWEQYFGPGTRLTVT.

V and J are TRBV10-3 and TRBJ2-7; 10 bases are a match to TRBD1. V was clipped by 4 bases and J by 4 bases; unmatched bases: 4. CDR1 and CDR2 from the germline V gene are ENHRY and SYGVKD. CDR3 length: 14 amino acids. CDR3 nucleotides: TGTGCCATCAGTGGAGGACAGGGGGGTTACGAGCAGTACTTC. Translated, it gives CAISGGQGGYEQYF.

The table lists this clone with a few counts. This chain uses TRBV6-1 with TRBJ1-5; 7 bases fit TRBD1. CDR1 MNHNS and CDR2 SASEGT come from the germline V gene. The CDR3 covers 14 residues. J was trimmed by 1 base and V by 8 bases; bases with no gene match: 5. The CDR3 bases are TGTGCCAGCGAACTAGGGGGCAGCAATCAGCCCCAGCATTTT. Its protein is CASELGGSNQPQHF.

This clone was counted only a few times. The J gene is TRBJ1-6, the V gene TRBV19; 8 bases map to TRBD1. V lost 2 bases and J lost 8; bases outside the gene matches: 8. The CDR3 length is 16 residues. Germline V gene lookup returns CDR1 LNHDA and CDR2 SQIVND (reference sequence). The CDR3 region is CASSIYHQGADSPLHF. DNA for the CDR3: TGTGCCAGTAGTATATACCACCAGGGGGCAGATTCACCCCTCCACTTT.

V is TRBV27 and J is TRBJ2-7, with D possibly TRBD1 on 6 matching bases. CDR1 MNHEY and CDR2 SMNVEV come from the germline V gene (reference sequence). The V end lost 6 bases, the J end lost 3 bases, and 15 bases lay between the germline ends. The CDR3 totals 14 residues. CDR3 bases: TGTGCCAGCAGCCTGAAATCACAGGGCTACGAGCAGTACTTC. Translation: CASSLKSQGYEQYF.

The CDR3 nucleotides read TGTGCCAGCAGCTTAACGTTAGCTGTCGCGCCGGCTCAGGAGCTGTTTTTT. Protein: CASSLTLAVAPAQELFF. The chain recombines TRBV7-3 with TRBJ2-2; D not resolved. The CDR3 is 17 residues long. V lost 0 bases, J lost 10 bases, and 21 bases lay in between. The germline V gene has CDR1 SGHTA and CDR2 FQGTGA.

The rearrangement uses TRBV4-1 and TRBJ2-1; the match to TRBD1 covers 8 bases. The length of the CDR3 is 15 residues. Germline V CDR1 and CDR2: MGHRA, YSYEKL. Unmatched junction bases numbered 7, after V lost 2 bases and J lost 7 bases. The CDR3 reads CASSQRQTGVNEQFF. CDR3 coding DNA: TGCGCCAGCAGCCAACGCCAGACAGGGGTTAATGAGCAGTTCTTC.

V is TRBV23-1 and J is TRBJ1-2, with 11 bases that match TRBD1. TRBV23-1 is labeled an ORF, and its function is uncertain. The CDR3 is made up of 15 amino acids. V lost 2 bases and J lost 2; bases outside the gene matches: 1. The CDR3 here is CASSQRDRGNYGYTF. The CDR3 coding sequence is TGCGCCAGCAGTCAACGGGACAGGGGGAACTATGGCTACACCTTC.

The rearrangement uses TRBV9 and TRBJ2-7; TRBD1 matches at 7 bases. V lost 3 bases and J lost 1; bases outside the gene matches: 7. The CDR3 loop spans 15 amino acids. Germline V gene lookup returns CDR1 SGDLS and CDR2 YYNGEE. The CDR3 nucleotides are TGTGCCAGCAGCGAGACAGGGACAAGTTCCTACGAGCAGTACTTC. The encoded protein is CASSETGTSSYEQYF.

The rearrangement joins TRBV27 to TRBJ1-6, with D perhaps TRBD1 (6 bases). V gave up 6 bases and J gave up 6 bases, with 15 bases separating them. CDR3 length equals 15 residues. Germline assignment: CDR1 MNHEY and CDR2 SMNVEV (reference sequence). The CDR3 region is CASSPGTRGNSPLHF. The DNA of the CDR3 is TGTGCCAGCAGCCCAGGGACACGTGGTAATTCACCCCTCCACTTT.

The V and J genes are TRBV6-5 and TRBJ2-2, with D perhaps TRBD1 (5 bases). Germline V lookup: CDR1 MNHEY, CDR2 SVGAGI. The V and J ends lost 4 bases and 2 bases respectively, with 11 bases between them. The CDR3 has 15 residues. The CDR3 DNA sequence: TGTGCCAGCAGTTTTGGTCAGGGCAACACCGGGGAGCTGTTTTTT. Translation gives CASSFGQGNTGELFF.

The chain carries TRBV2 and TRBJ2-7; 8 bases match TRBD1. Germline CDR1 SNHLY, CDR2 FYNNEI. V lost 8 bases to trimming and J lost 2 bases; unmatched junction nucleotides: 11. This CDR3 region has 15 residues. This chain's CDR3 is CASSPRQGFTYEQYF. As DNA, the CDR3 is TGTGCCAGCTCACCCCGACAGGGGTTTACCTACGAGCAGTACTTC. Complete variable domain (other parts from reference TRBV2 and TRBJ2-7): EPEVTQTPSHQVTQMGQEVILRCVPISNHLYFYWYRQILGQKVEFLVSFYNNEISEKSEIFDDQFSVERPDGSNFTLKIRSTKLEDSAMYFCASSPRQGFTYEQYFGPGTRLTVT.

In its sample, this clone was seen once. This rearrangement joins TRBV7-3 to TRBJ2-1, with 8 bases matching TRBD2. J was trimmed by 9 bases and V by 2 bases; bases with no gene match: 3. Germline CDR1 is SGHTA and CDR2 is FQGTGA. This CDR3 region has 13 residues. CDR3 sequence (DNA): TGTGCCAGCAGCTTAGGGACTAGGGGTGAGCAGTTCTTC. This gives the protein CASSLGTRGEQFF.

This clone has only one observation. CDR3 coding DNA: TGTGCCAGCAGCTTGCGGGGTGCGGGGACTGAAGCTTTCTTT. Translation gives CASSLRGAGTEAFF. The rearrangement uses TRBV5-6 and TRBJ1-1; D ambiguous. CDR1 is SGHDT and CDR2 is YYEEEE in the germline V gene. This CDR3 contains 14 residues. V was clipped by 1 base and J by 5 bases, with 12 bases between them.